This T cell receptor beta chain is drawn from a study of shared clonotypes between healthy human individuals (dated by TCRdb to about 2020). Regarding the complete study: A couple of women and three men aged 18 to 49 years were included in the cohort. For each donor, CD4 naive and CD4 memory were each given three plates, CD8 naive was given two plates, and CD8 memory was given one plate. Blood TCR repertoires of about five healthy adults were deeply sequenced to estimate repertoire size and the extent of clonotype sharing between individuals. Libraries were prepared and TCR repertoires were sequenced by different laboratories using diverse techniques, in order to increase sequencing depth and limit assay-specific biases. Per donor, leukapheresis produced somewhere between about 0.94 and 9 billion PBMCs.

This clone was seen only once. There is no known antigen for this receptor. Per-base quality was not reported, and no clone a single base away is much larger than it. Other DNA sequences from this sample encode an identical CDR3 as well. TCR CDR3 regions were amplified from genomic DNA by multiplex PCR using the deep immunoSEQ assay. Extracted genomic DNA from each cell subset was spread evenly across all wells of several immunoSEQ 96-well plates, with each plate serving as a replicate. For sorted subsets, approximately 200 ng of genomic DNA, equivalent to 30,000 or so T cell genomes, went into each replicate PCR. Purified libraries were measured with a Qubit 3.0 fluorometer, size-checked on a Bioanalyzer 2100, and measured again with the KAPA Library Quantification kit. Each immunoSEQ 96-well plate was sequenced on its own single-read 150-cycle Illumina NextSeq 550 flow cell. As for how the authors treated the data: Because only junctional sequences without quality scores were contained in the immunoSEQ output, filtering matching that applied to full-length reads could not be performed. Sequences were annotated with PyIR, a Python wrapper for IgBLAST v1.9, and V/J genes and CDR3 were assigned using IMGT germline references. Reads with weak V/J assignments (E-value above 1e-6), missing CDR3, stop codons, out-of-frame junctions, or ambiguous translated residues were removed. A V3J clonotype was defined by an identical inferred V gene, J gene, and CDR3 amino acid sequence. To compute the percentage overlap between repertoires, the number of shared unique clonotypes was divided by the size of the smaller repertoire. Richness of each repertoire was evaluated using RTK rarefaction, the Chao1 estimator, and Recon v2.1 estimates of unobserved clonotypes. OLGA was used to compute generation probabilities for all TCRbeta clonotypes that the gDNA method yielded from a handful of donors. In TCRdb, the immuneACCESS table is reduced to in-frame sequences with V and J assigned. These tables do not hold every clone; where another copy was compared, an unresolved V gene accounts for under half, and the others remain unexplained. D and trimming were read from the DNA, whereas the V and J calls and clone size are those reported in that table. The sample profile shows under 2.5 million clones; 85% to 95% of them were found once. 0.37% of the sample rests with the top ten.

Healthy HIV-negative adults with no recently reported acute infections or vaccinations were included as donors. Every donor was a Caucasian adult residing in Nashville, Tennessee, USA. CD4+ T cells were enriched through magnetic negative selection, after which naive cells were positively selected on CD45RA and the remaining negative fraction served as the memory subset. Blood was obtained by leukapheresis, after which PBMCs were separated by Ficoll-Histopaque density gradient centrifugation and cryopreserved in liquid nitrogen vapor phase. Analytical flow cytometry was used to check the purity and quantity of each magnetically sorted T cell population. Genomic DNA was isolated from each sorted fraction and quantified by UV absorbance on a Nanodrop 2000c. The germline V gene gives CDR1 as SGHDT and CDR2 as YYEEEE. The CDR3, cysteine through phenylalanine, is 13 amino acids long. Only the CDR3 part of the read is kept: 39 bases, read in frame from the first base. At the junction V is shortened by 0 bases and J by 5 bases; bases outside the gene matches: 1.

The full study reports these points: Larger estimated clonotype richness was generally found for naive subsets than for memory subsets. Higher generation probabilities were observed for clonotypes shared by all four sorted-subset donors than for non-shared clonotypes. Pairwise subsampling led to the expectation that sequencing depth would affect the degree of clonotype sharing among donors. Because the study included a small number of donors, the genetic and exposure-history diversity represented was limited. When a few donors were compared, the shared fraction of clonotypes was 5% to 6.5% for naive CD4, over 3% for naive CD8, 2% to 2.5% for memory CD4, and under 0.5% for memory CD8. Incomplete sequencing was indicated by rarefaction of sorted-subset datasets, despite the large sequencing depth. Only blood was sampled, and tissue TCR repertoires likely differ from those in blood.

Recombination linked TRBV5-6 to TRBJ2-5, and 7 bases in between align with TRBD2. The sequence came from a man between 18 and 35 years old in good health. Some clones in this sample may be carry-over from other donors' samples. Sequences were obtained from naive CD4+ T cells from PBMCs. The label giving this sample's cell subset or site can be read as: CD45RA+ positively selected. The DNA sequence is TGTGCCAGCAGCTTGGGGGGAGGGGAGACCCAGTACTTC. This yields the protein CASSLGGGETQYF.